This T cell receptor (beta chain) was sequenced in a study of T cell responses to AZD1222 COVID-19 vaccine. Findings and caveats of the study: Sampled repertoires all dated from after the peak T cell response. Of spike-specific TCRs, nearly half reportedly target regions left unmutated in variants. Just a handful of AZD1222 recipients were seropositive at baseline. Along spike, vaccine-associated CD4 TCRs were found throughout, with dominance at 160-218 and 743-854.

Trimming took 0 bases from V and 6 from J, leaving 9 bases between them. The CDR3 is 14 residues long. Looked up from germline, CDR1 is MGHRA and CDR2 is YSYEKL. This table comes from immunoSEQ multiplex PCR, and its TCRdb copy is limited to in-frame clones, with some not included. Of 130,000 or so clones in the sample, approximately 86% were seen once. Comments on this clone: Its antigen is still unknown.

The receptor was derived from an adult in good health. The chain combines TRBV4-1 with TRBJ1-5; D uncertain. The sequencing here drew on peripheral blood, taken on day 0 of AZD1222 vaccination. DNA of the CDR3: TGCGCCAGCAGCCAAGAGTCTGGGTTTCAGCCCCAGCATTTT. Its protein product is CASSQESGFQPQHF.